This entry lists 24 T cell receptor beta chains sequenced from one sample in a study of radiation and T cells in renal cell carcinoma. Sample time point: blood 2 weeks post-SBRT. Treatment reported: 15 Gy SBRT to primary tumor, nephrectomy 4 weeks later. Profiling relied on immunoSEQ multiplex PCR, and the TCRdb table lists in-frame clones only, not all of them. The profile shows some 130,000 clones, around four fifths of them singletons. This specimen consisted of blood, obtained from a patient whose treatment included radiotherapy and nephrectomy. The receptors stem from a woman aged 55-75 years with renal cell carcinoma.

This clone was seen a few times. The chain couples TRBV30 to TRBJ1-1, with TRBD1 as a possible D gene (5 bases). Trimming removed 0 bases from V and 7 bases from J, with 12 bases in between. Germline-derived CDR1 and CDR2 are GTSNPN and SVGIG (reference sequence). The CDR3 is made up of 13 amino acids. The CDR3 protein is CAWSVGRGGEAFF. The CDR3, as DNA: TGTGCCTGGAGTGTGGGCCGGGGCGGTGAAGCTTTCTTT.

This sequence joins TRBV7-3 and TRBJ1-1; D gene uncertain. Germline CDR1 and CDR2: SGHTA and FQGTGA. The CDR3 length is 13 residues. V was shortened by 2 bases and J by 3 bases, with 7 bases between the two germline ends. CDR3 region: CASSLFRYTEAFF. The CDR3 DNA follows: TGTGCCAGCAGCTTATTCCGGTACACTGAAGCTTTCTTT.

The chain combines TRBV5-1 with TRBJ1-2; no definite D call. This CDR3 has 15 residues. From germline, CDR1 is SGHRS and CDR2 YFSETQ. The ends were cut back, 0 bases at V and 4 bases at J, with 13 bases in the middle. CDR3 sequence: CASSLDIATAYGYTF. The CDR3 nucleotides read TGCGCCAGCAGCTTGGACATAGCAACGGCCTATGGCTACACCTTC.

The chain recombines TRBV30 with TRBJ2-3; TRBD1 or TRBD2 may be the D gene (5 bases each). This CDR3 contains 15 residues. Germline-derived CDR1 and CDR2 are GTSNPN and SVGIG (reference sequence). V lost 2 bases and J lost 4, with 16 bases in between. Here the CDR3 DNA reads TGTGCCTGGAGTATTCTGACTACGGGGCCAGATACGCAGTATTTT. Its protein is CAWSILTTGPDTQYF.

The genes are TRBV18 and TRBJ1-1; 7 nucleotides line up with TRBD1. J lost 3 bases, V lost 4 bases, and 8 bases had no gene match. Germline values: CDR1 KGHSH, CDR2 LQKENI. The CDR3 spans 15 residues. DNA for the CDR3: TGTGCCAGCTCACTTGAAACAGGGGTGGACACTGAAGCTTTCTTT. Translated: CASSLETGVDTEAFF.

The chain carries TRBV27 and TRBJ2-7, with 10 bases matching TRBD1. Germline CDR1 MNHEY, CDR2 SMNVEV (reference sequence). CDR3 size: 15 residues. Trimming at V came to 3 bases and at J to 2 bases, leaving 4 bases not matched to a gene. The CDR3 reads CASSLAGTGAYEQYF. In DNA, the CDR3 is TGTGCCAGCAGTTTGGCCGGGACAGGGGCCTACGAGCAGTACTTC.

J is TRBJ1-4 and V is TRBV18, with D possibly being TRBD1 (6 bases). V gave up 2 bases and J gave up 5 bases, with 15 bases separating them. The CDR3 loop spans 16 amino acids. Germline-derived CDR1 and CDR2 are KGHSH and LQKENI. The CDR3 reads CASSPEAGERNEKLFF. The CDR3 DNA reads as TGTGCCAGCTCACCAGAGGCAGGGGAACGCAATGAAAAACTGTTTTTT. The variable domain in full, with the rest retrieved from reference TRBV18 and TRBJ1-4, is NAGVMQNPRHLVRRRGQEARLRCSPMKGHSHVYWYRQLPEEGLKFMVYLQKENIIDESGMPKERFSAEFPKEGPSILRIQQVVRGDSAAYFCASSPEAGERNEKLFFGSGTQLSVL.

This clone was found once. The rearrangement joins TRBV5-4 to TRBJ2-3; D tentatively fits TRBD1 or TRBD2 (5 bases each). The germline V and J ends were trimmed by 4 bases and 5 bases, with 8 bases remaining between them. CDR1 and CDR2 from the germline V gene are SGHNT and YYREEE (reference sequence). The CDR3 extends over 12 amino acids. In DNA, the CDR3 is TGTGCCAGCAGCCGGGGCGGAGATACGCAGTATTTT. This gives the protein CASSRGGDTQYF.

This clone was seen more than once but under ten times. V is TRBV2 and J is TRBJ1-6; TRBD1 matches 9 bases. Germline lookup yields CDR1 SNHLY and CDR2 FYNNEI. The V segment lost 1 base and the J segment 15 bases; nucleotides outside the gene matches: 16. The CDR3 covers 17 residues. The CDR3 reads CASSEVPTGDRALVLHF. In nucleotides, the CDR3 is TGTGCCAGCAGTGAAGTTCCAACCGGGGACAGGGCTTTAGTCCTCCACTTT.

The chain couples TRBV15 to TRBJ1-5; TRBD1 is a possible D gene (6 bases). Germline-derived CDR1 and CDR2 are LNHNV and YYDKDF (reference sequence). This CDR3 region has 18 residues. V lost 0 bases, J lost 3 bases, and 18 bases lay in between. As DNA, the CDR3 is TGTGCCACCAGCAGAGATCTATCGAGGGGGGGTAACAATCAGCCCCAGCATTTT. This encodes CATSRDLSRGGNNQPQHF.

The chain uses TRBV27 and TRBJ2-1, with 9 bases identical to TRBD2. Per germline, CDR1 MNHEY and CDR2 SMNVEV (reference sequence). The CDR3 covers 15 residues. J lost 1 base, V lost 3 bases, and 1 base had no gene match. This chain's CDR3 is CASSFSGRSYNEQFF. The CDR3 nucleotides read TGTGCCAGCAGTTTCAGCGGGAGGTCCTACAATGAGCAGTTCTTC.

This clone has only one observation. This chain links TRBV9 with TRBJ1-2; D is unresolved. Trimming removed 4 bases from V and 8 bases from J, with 21 bases in between. Germline V gene lookup returns CDR1 SGDLS and CDR2 YYNGEE. CDR3 length: 15 residues. CDR3 amino acids: CASSRDGRIDEGYTF. For the CDR3, the DNA is TGTGCCAGCAGCCGAGACGGGCGGATTGATGAGGGCTACACCTTC.

V is TRBV5-6 and J is TRBJ2-7, with TRBD1 matching over 7 bases. The V segment lost 4 bases and the J segment 3 bases; nucleotides outside the gene matches: 10. The CDR3 extends over 15 amino acids. CDR1 is SGHDT and CDR2 is YYEEEE in the germline V gene. Written as DNA, the CDR3 is TGTGCCAGCAGCCGAAATAGACAGGGATACTACGAGCAGTACTTC. Its protein product is CASSRNRQGYYEQYF.

The genes are TRBV2 and TRBJ2-7; weak D call: TRBD2 (5 bases). Germline V gene sequence: CDR1 SNHLY, CDR2 FYNNEI. The CDR3 is 13 residues long. Trimming left V 7 bases short and J 5 bases short, with 15 bases between. The CDR3 bases are TGTGCCAGCACGCGGGCAGGCAGCAACGAGCAGTACTTC. Its translation is CASTRAGSNEQYF.

This clone was counted once. The chain joins TRBV10-3 to TRBJ2-1, with 8 bases identical to TRBD2. CDR3 length: 15 amino acids. J lost 8 bases, V lost 8 bases, and 14 bases had no gene match. Germline CDR1 reads ENHRY; CDR2 reads SYGVKD. The CDR3 loop reads CAIARGGGEDYEQFF. The CDR3 nucleotides are TGTGCCATCGCCCGGGGGGGCGGGGAAGATTATGAGCAGTTCTTC.

This chain links TRBV19 with TRBJ1-3; D not resolved. CDR1 is LNHDA and CDR2 is SQIVND in the germline V gene (reference sequence). The CDR3 sequence is 14 residues long. V dropped 6 bases and J dropped 4 bases, with 13 bases sitting between them. CDR3 sequence (DNA): TGTGCCAGTAGCAAACCAGGCGAAGGAAACACCATATATTTT. Amino acids: CASSKPGEGNTIYF.

The genes are TRBV13 and TRBJ2-3; D is uncertain. Germline assignment: CDR1 PRHDT and CDR2 FYEKMQ (reference sequence). This CDR3 is built from 14 residues. V was shortened by 0 bases and J by 4 bases, with 8 bases between the two germline ends. CDR3: CASSLGSRPDTQYF. Here the CDR3 DNA reads TGTGCCAGCAGCTTAGGTTCCCGGCCAGATACGCAGTATTTT.

This sequence joins TRBV7-9 and TRBJ2-5, with D uncertain. The end of the DNA aligns better with TRBJ2-7, so the J call may be wrong. This CDR3 comprises 13 residues. Germline values: CDR1 SEHNR, CDR2 FQNEAQ (reference sequence). The CDR3 is CASSPDTSYEQYF. DNA of the CDR3: TGTGCCAGCAGCCCCGACACCTCCTACGAGCAGTACTTC.

The chain links TRBV7-8 to TRBJ1-3; D gene uncertain. Germline lookup yields CDR1 SGHVS and CDR2 FQNEAQ. The CDR3 consists of 16 residues. Trimming shortened V by 1 base and J by 0 bases, and 10 bases separated the two germline ends. The CDR3 nucleotides are TGTGCCAGCAGCTTAGATAGCCGTTACTCTGGAAACACCATATATTTT. It translates to CASSLDSRYSGNTIYF.

V is TRBV4-2 and J is TRBJ2-1; TRBD2 aligns across 8 bases. V lost 3 bases and J lost 5; bases outside the gene matches: 9. The CDR3 covers 16 residues. The V gene's germline CDR1 is LGHNA and CDR2 YNFKEQ. CDR3 sequence: CASSQGGLGDHNEQFF. CDR3 bases: TGTGCCAGCAGCCAGGGGGGACTAGGGGACCACAATGAGCAGTTCTTC.

This chain joins TRBV28 and TRBJ1-1; D might be TRBD1 (5 bases). With 3 bases removed from V and 7 bases from J, the gap between germline ends came to 18 bases. This CDR3 contains 15 residues. Germline loops: CDR1 MDHEN, CDR2 SYDVKM. The CDR3 protein is CASSFPGQAGSEAFF. CDR3 bases: TGTGCCAGCAGTTTTCCCGGACAAGCAGGTAGTGAAGCTTTCTTT.

The J gene is TRBJ2-3, the V gene TRBV10-3, with TRBD2 identical over 10 bases. Trimming cost V 3 bases and J 2 bases; bases outside gene matches: 5. This CDR3 comprises 16 residues. CDR1 and CDR2 from the germline V gene are ENHRY and SYGVKD. The CDR3 nucleotides read TGTGCCATCAGTGATCCGACTAGCGGGCCCACAGATACGCAGTATTTT. Translation gives CAISDPTSGPTDTQYF.

V usage is TRBV30 and J usage is TRBJ2-2; D uncertain. The CDR3 covers 16 residues. CDR1 is GTSNPN and CDR2 is SVGIG in the germline V gene (reference sequence). DNA of the CDR3: TGTGCAATGGGATCCCCATTCGAAGCGAACACCGGGGAGCTGTTTTTT. It codes for CAMGSPFEANTGELFF.

The chain recombines TRBV15 with TRBJ1-1; D is perhaps TRBD1 (5 bases). Trimming took off 0 bases at V and 6 bases at J, with 14 bases between the two ends. Germline V gene sequence: CDR1 LNHNV, CDR2 YYDKDF (reference sequence). The length of the CDR3 is 15 residues. The CDR3, as DNA: TGTGCCACCAGCAGAGATATAAACATGGGGCCTGAAGCTTTCTTT. This translates into CATSRDINMGPEAFF.